These 7 T cell receptor beta chains originate from one sample sequenced in a study of blood T cell repertoires in COVID-19. Sequencing was performed with immunoSEQ multiplex PCR; in TCRdb, only in-frame clones are kept and a portion is missing. Found here are 200,000 to 300,000 clones, under 90% of them singletons; the top ten hold 8.6%. Sample: peripheral blood. The receptors originated from a human donor in a cohort sampled during active COVID-19.

The count of this clone is one. The rearrangement uses TRBV14 and TRBJ2-7, with TRBD2 identical over 13 bases. The CDR3 covers 18 residues. The trim removed 3 bases at V and 2 bases at J, leaving 10 bases unmatched. Germline CDR1 SGHDN, CDR2 FVKESK. This CDR3 reads CASSHTHSTSGGPYEQYF. CDR3 coding DNA: TGTGCCAGCAGCCATACGCATTCGACTAGCGGGGGGCCCTACGAGCAGTACTTC.

This clone was observed many times. The gene calls are TRBV6-4 and TRBJ2-2; D remains ambiguous. The CDR3 runs 13 residues. CDR1 MRHNA and CDR2 SNTAGT come from the germline V gene. V shed 2 bases and J shed 6 bases, with 7 bases lying between them. The CDR3 is CASSDPIPGELFF. CDR3 bases: TGTGCCAGCAGTGACCCCATCCCCGGGGAGCTGTTTTTT.

V and J are TRBV5-1 and TRBJ2-7; D possibly corresponds to TRBD2 (7 bases). Germline CDR1 and CDR2: SGHRS and YFSETQ. The CDR3 is 15 amino acids. The V gene lost 1 base and the J gene lost 3 bases, with 14 bases spanning the gap. CDR3 region: CASSLNGGRNYEQYF. DNA of the CDR3: TGCGCCAGCAGCTTGAACGGGGGGCGCAACTACGAGCAGTACTTC.

The chain has TRBV11-2 and TRBJ1-4, with a possible D match to TRBD1 (6 bases). V gave up 5 bases and J gave up 0 bases, with 13 bases separating them. Germline assignment: CDR1 SGHAT and CDR2 FQNNGV. The CDR3 totals 16 residues. The DNA for the CDR3 is TGTGCCAGCAGCCCGGGGACACTGGCAACTAATGAAAAACTGTTTTTT. This gives the protein CASSPGTLATNEKLFF.

The DNA of the CDR3 is TGTGCCAGCAGCCCTGATCCTCTAGCGGGATGGGCTTACTACGAGCAGTACTTC. It specifies CASSPDPLAGWAYYEQYF. This chain links TRBV7-9 with TRBJ2-7, with 9 bases aligning to TRBD2. The CDR3 contains 18 residues. The germline V gene encodes CDR1 SEHNR and CDR2 FQNEAQ (reference sequence). V gave up 5 bases and J gave up 3 bases; unmatched junction bases: 17.

The chain couples TRBV14 to TRBJ1-4; tentative D call: TRBD1 (5 bases). Trimming removed 5 bases from V and 4 bases from J, with 14 bases in between. The CDR3 totals 15 residues. CDR1 is SGHDN and CDR2 is FVKESK in the germline V gene. CDR3 in amino acids: CASSGKGLHNEKLFF. CDR3 sequence (DNA): TGTGCCAGCAGCGGAAAGGGACTACATAATGAAAAACTGTTTTTT.

This clone has only a few counts. The rearrangement joins TRBV6-5 to TRBJ1-2, with D unclear. V shed 7 bases and J shed 4 bases, with 16 bases lying between them. From germline, CDR1 is MNHEY and CDR2 SVGAGI. The CDR3 loop spans 14 amino acids. The CDR3 nucleotides are TGTGCCAGCATGGAGGCGGATGGCCGCTATGGCTACACCTTC. Amino acid sequence: CASMEADGRYGYTF.